The table lists the clone carrying this TCR beta chain with many counts. The antigen is unknown. This record comes from a study of human T cells and chemical hapten exposure. The sample's time point: patch test 2, 6 weeks after DPC sensitization. Described treatment: therapeutic diphenylcyclopropenone sensitization with weekly scalp DPC. V was clipped by 1 base and J by 5 bases, with 14 bases between them. The CDR3 consists of 15 residues. Germline values: CDR1 SGHTA, CDR2 FQGNSA. The library tagged individual cDNA molecules with unique molecular identifiers. Per the original data handling: Ranging from about 23,224 to 750,000, TCR counts per sample had a median value of roughly 96,000. TCRdb re-called the RACE reads through MiXCR, storing one row per CDR3 protein. V and J calls and clone size were set by TCRdb, not the authors. The sample lists under 450,000 distinct CDR3 sequences, around 6% seen once, with 4.5% to 6% in the top ten.

General observations from the study: Significantly more large CDR3 similarity clusters arose among expanded TCRs than among controls.

V usage is TRBV7-2 and J usage is TRBJ2-5; D may match TRBD1 or TRBD2 (6 bases each). The sequenced sample was whole blood, obtained in connection with sensitization to the hapten diphenylcyclopropenone (DPC). This receptor was identified in a woman younger than 35 with alopecia areata. Some clones in this sample may be carry-over from other donors' samples. CDR3 DNA: TGTGCCAGCAGCTTAGTTGGAGGGGGGAGCGAGACCCAGTACTTC. This encodes CASSLVGGGSETQYF.